One sample yielded the 7 T cell receptor beta chains listed below, sequenced in a study of blood T cell repertoires in COVID-19. Here immunoSEQ multiplex PCR was the method, and the copy in TCRdb shows in-frame clones only, minus some. The sample has roughly 24,000 clones; roughly 92% are singletons. Sequenced: peripheral blood. These receptors came from a human donor in a cohort sampled during active COVID-19.

This chain uses TRBV18 with TRBJ1-2; tentatively, D is TRBD1 (6 bases). CDR1 is KGHSH, CDR2 LQKENI, per germline. This CDR3 comprises 13 residues. V lost 6 bases to trimming and J lost 5 bases, with 13 bases between them. The CDR3 loop is CASSLDSLYGYTF. The CDR3 DNA reads TGTGCCAGCTCCCTGGACAGTCTTTATGGCTACACCTTC.

The chain uses TRBV11-3 and TRBJ2-3, with 12 bases identical to TRBD2. V dropped 5 bases and J dropped 3; count of bases not matched to a gene: 15. This CDR3 region has 19 residues. The germline CDR1 and CDR2 sequences are SGHNT and YENEEA. CDR3 bases: TGTGCCAGCAGCAATTTCTTCGCCGCCCTAGCGGGAGGGACAGATACGCAGTATTTT. It is translated as CASSNFFAALAGGTDTQYF.

This chain joins TRBV29-1 and TRBJ1-1; TRBD1 aligns across 7 bases. Trimming at V came to 5 bases and at J to 1 base, leaving 7 bases not matched to a gene. This CDR3 has 14 amino acids. Germline CDR1 reads SQVTM; CDR2 reads ANQGSEA. The CDR3 protein is CSVNVGTANTEAFF. DNA of the CDR3: TGCAGCGTTAACGTTGGGACAGCGAACACTGAAGCTTTCTTT.

The rearrangement joins TRBV6-5 to TRBJ1-3; D is uncertain. The V end was cut by 0 bases, the J end by 2 bases, with 11 bases between. The CDR3 runs to 16 residues. Germline V gives CDR1 MNHEY, CDR2 SVGAGI. CDR3 residues: CASSYSLWGAGNTIYF. The CDR3 region has the DNA TGTGCCAGCAGTTACTCGTTATGGGGAGCTGGAAACACCATATATTTT.

The chain links TRBV5-8 to TRBJ1-4; the match to TRBD1 covers 7 bases. CDR3 length equals 16 residues. The V segment lost 4 bases and the J segment 0 bases; nucleotides outside the gene matches: 6. CDR1 SGHTS and CDR2 YDEGEE come from the germline V gene. In DNA form, the CDR3 reads TGTGCCAGCAGCGGGACAGTGATAGCAACTAATGAAAAACTGTTTTTT. This translates into CASSGTVIATNEKLFF.

This clone was observed a handful of times. The chain couples TRBV18 to TRBJ1-1; no reliable D call. V shed 3 bases and J shed 3 bases, with 11 bases lying between them. Germline V gene data show CDR1 as KGHSH and CDR2 as LQKENI. The CDR3 has 14 amino acids. CDR3 residues: CASSPQERHTEAFF. As DNA, the CDR3 is TGTGCCAGCTCACCGCAGGAAAGACACACTGAAGCTTTCTTT.

The V and J genes are TRBV28 and TRBJ2-5; 11 bases match TRBD2. The trim removed 4 bases at V and 0 bases at J, leaving 7 bases unmatched. CDR1 and CDR2 (germline): MDHEN, SYDVKM. This CDR3 region has 17 residues. CDR3 DNA: TGTGCCAGCAGTTCCCGCCCGGGACTAGCGGACCAAGAGACCCAGTACTTC. It specifies CASSSRPGLADQETQYF.